A single sample is the source of the 9 T cell receptor delta chains below, sequenced in a study of Vγ9Vδ2 T cells in congenital toxoplasmosis. cDNA was made by template-switch reverse transcription with TRGC- and TRDC-specific primers in one tube. The TRGC primer was designed to target TRGC1 and TRGC2 alike. TCRdb re-processed the reads via CATT. The profile covers about 830 delta-chain clones, with roughly 50% appearing a single time and roughly 30% taken by the ten largest. The sample comprised gamma-delta T cells from blood. The receptors stem from a child under 10 years old born to a mother with Toxoplasma gondii infection during pregnancy, either congenitally infected or uninfected (not recorded which).

The V call is TRDV2, the J call TRDJ1; D is undetermined. Because TCRdb records no J gene, it was assigned here through a match of the DNA to germline. This CDR3 has 13 residues. V lost 0 bases and J lost 0, with 4 bases in between. Germline V gives CDR1 GEAIGNYY, CDR2 EKD. The CDR3 coding sequence is TGTGCCTGTGACACCTGGGACACCGATAAACTCATCTTT. Its translation: CACDTWDTDKLIF.

This clone showed up just a few times. A much larger clone lies a single base off, so this may be a read error. The chain has TRDV2 and TRDJ3; 12 bases line up with TRDD3. CDR1 and CDR2 (germline): GEAIGNYY, EKD. The CDR3 has 21 residues. This CDR3 reads CAGDTVLGDTPQSWDTRQMFF. The CDR3 nucleotides read TGTGCCGGTGACACCGTACTGGGGGATACCCCTCAGTCCTGGGACACCCGACAGATGTTTTTC.

As regards this clone: One base separates it from a far larger clone, so it is likely a read error. The same CDR3 can be traced to other DNA sequences in this sample. The V gene is listed as TRDV2; no J gene was called. Germline-derived CDR1 and CDR2 are GEAIGNYY and EKD. This CDR3 has 15 amino acids. The CDR3 region has the DNA TGTGCCTGTGACCCAGCGAGTACTTTGACAGCACAGCTCTTCTTT. This translates into CACDPASTLTAQLFF.

This clone is labeled as large. V usage is TRDV2 and J usage is TRDJ3; 7 nucleotides agree with TRDD3. Trimming cost V 0 bases and J 2 bases; bases outside gene matches: 18. In germline, CDR1 is GEAIGNYY, CDR2 EKD. CDR3 length: 22 amino acids. CDR3 DNA: TGTGCCTGTGACACCGTGGGGACTGGGGATGCGAAGGAAACCTGGGACACCCGACAGATGTTTTTC. Translation gives CACDTVGTGDAKETWDTRQMFF.

The table lists this clone with a count of one. A far bigger clonotype differs at one base, so this is likely a read error. The same CDR3 is also encoded by other DNA sequences in this sample. The chain carries TRDV2 and TRDJ1; weak D call: TRDD3 (5 bases). The J gene, left out of TCRdb, was set here by checking the DNA against germline. V gave up 4 bases and J gave up 3 bases, with 17 bases separating them. Germline-derived CDR1 and CDR2 are GEAIGNYY and EKD. This CDR3 region has 15 residues. The CDR3 loop reads CACDLLGDTADKLIF. For the CDR3, the DNA is TGTGCCTGTGATCTTCTGGGTGATACAGCCGATAAACTCATCTTT.

The J gene is uncalled and the V gene is TRDV2. This CDR3 has 12 residues. Germline CDR1 reads GEAIGNYY; CDR2 reads EKD. CDR3 in amino acids: CACDRQYDNLIF. Written as DNA, the CDR3 is TGTGCCTGTGACCGTCAATACGATAACCTCATCTTT.

As to this clone: This likely traces to a read error, being one base from a far larger clone. The V call is TRDV1, the J call TRDJ1; D is ambiguous. The J gene comes from matching the DNA to germline here; TCRdb lacks it. This CDR3 is 12 amino acids long. Trimming took off 2 bases at V and 3 bases at J, with 4 bases between the two ends. Germline CDR1 reads TSWWSYY; CDR2 reads QGS. The CDR3 is CALGEGPDKLIF. CDR3 DNA: TGTGCTCTTGGGGAAGGTCCCGATAAACTCATCTTT.

Comments on this clone: A read error likely explains this, since a far larger clone differs by one base. V usage is TRDV2 and J usage is TRDJ3; TRDD3 matches at 7 bases. The length of the CDR3 is 23 residues. In germline, CDR1 is GEAIGNYY, CDR2 EKD. V shed 3 bases and J 0 bases; nucleotides not matched to a gene: 22. Here the CDR3 reads CACDPVLWDTHLQGSWDTRQMFF. The CDR3 DNA reads TGTGCCTGTGACCCTGTACTGTGGGATACTCACCTCCAAGGCTCCTGGGACACCCGACAGATGTTTTTC.

J is TRDJ3 and V is TRDV2, with 7 bases fitting TRDD3. The J gene is not listed in TCRdb, so it was assigned here from a DNA match to germline. There are 25 residues in the CDR3. Germline CDR1 is GEAIGNYY and CDR2 is EKD. The J segment lost 0 bases and the V segment lost 5 bases, leaving 30 bases of the junction unmatched. The CDR3: CACGPFGGVWGPTHRSSWDTRQMFF. CDR3 in DNA: TGTGCCTGTGGCCCTTTCGGGGGAGTCTGGGGGCCGACTCATAGGAGCTCCTGGGACACCCGACAGATGTTTTTC.